The TCR beta chain under discussion was sequenced for a study of blood T cells in healthy people across ages. Broader study findings: In long-lived donors, naive CD4+ cell counts and diversity exceeded those of aged donors.

Of note for this clonotype: Its antigen is not known.

Each donor's blood draw was roughly 9.8 milliliters of peripheral blood. RNA extraction gave at least 5.5 micrograms of total RNA per sample. Using a J-beta primer mix together with a sample-barcoded 5' primer, a second PCR was run for roughly 6 to 12 cycles. From the 5' RACE reads, TCRdb called clonotypes with MiXCR, one entry per CDR3 protein. Of about 670,000 distinct CDR3 sequences in the sample, approximately 52% are singletons; the top ten hold about 14%. The CDR3 is 15 residues long. V was trimmed by 5 bases and J by 5 bases, leaving 17 bases between them. CDR1 is SGHVS, CDR2 FNYEAQ, per germline.

The rearrangement links TRBV7-6 to TRBJ2-3; tentatively, D is TRBD1 or TRBD2 (6 bases each). The sample was blood. The sequence came from a woman aged 80 or over in good health. The DNA for the CDR3 is TGTGCCAGCAGCCCTGGGGGCCGGGACTTAGATACGCAGTATTTT. Encoded protein: CASSPGGRDLDTQYF. The variable domain in full, completed from reference TRBV7-6 and TRBJ2-3, reads GAGVSQSPRYKVTKRGQDVALRCDPISGHVSLYWYRQALGQGPEFLTYFNYEAQQDKSGLPNDRFSAERPEGSISTLTIQRTEQRDSAMYRCASSPGGRDLDTQYFGPGTRLTVL.